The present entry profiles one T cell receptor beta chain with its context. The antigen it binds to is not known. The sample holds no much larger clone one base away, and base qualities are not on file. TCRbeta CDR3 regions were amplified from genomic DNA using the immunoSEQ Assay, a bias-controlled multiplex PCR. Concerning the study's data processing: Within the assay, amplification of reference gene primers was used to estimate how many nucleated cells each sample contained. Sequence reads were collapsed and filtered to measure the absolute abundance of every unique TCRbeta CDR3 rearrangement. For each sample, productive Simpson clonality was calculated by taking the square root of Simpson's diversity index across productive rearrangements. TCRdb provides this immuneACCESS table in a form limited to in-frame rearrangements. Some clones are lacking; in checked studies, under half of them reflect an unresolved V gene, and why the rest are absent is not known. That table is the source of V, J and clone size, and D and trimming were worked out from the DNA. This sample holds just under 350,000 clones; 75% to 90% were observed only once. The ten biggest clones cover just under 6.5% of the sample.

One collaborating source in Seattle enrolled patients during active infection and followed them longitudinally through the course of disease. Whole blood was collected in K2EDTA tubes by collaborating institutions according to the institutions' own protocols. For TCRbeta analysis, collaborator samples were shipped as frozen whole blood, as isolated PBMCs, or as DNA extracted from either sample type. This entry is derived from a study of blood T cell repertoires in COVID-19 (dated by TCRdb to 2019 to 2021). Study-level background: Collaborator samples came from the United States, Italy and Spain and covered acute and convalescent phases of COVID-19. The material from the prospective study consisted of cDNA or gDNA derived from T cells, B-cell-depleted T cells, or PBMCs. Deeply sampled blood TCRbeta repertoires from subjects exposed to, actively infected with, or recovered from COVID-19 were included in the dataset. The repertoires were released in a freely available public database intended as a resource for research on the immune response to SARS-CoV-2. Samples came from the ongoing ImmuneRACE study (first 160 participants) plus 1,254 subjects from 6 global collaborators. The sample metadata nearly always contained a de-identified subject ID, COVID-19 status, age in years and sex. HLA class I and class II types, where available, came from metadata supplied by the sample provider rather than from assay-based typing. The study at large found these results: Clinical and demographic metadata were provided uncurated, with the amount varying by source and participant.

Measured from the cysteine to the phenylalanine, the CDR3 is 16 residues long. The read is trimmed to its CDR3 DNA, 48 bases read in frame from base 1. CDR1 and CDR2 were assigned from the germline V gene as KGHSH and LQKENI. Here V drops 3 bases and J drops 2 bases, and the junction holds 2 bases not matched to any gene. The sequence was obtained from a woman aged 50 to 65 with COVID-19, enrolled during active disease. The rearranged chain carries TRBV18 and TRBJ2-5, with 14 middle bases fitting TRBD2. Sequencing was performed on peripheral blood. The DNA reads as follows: TGTGCCAGCTCACCCCGACTAGCGGGAGGGCAAGAGACCCAGTACTTC. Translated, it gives CASSPRLAGGQETQYF.